This T cell receptor (beta chain) is drawn from a study of blood T cell repertoires in COVID-19. In the study overall: Acute and convalescent COVID-19 samples came from the United States, Italy and Spain. PBMCs, B-cell-depleted T cells, or T cells provided the cDNA or gDNA that made up the material.

Per the authors' pipeline: By means of reference gene primer amplification, nucleated cell counts were estimated. Repertoires were generated with immunoSEQ multiplex PCR, while TCRdb's copy carries only in-frame clones and drops some. The V and J calls and clone size are taken from that table; D and trimming were inferred from the DNA. The table shows around 320,000 clones, with roughly 88% occurring only once. Germline CDR1 and CDR2: SGHTA and FQGNSA. The CDR3 is 13 amino acids. V was pared by 0 bases and J by 8 bases, with 10 bases between. The sample comprised peripheral blood. V is TRBV7-2 and J is TRBJ1-1; D uncertain. The receptor comes from a young woman who had recovered from COVID-19. CDR3 sequence reads: CASSLALREEAFF. In DNA form, the CDR3 reads TGTGCCAGCAGCTTAGCGTTACGGGAGGAAGCTTTCTTT.